These T cell receptor beta chains were read from a single sample in a study of blood T cells in healthy people across ages. A single record per CDR3 protein comes from TCRdb applying MiXCR to the 5' RACE reads. The sample contains 1.6 million or so distinct CDR3 sequences, approximately 32% of which appear only once. Sequencing was carried out using blood. The source is a woman in her thirties in good health. Each CDR3 is given with its conserved first and last residue. Each record gives: D gene, clone size, V gene, J gene, CDR3 DNA, CDR3 protein. A D gene is named only where the DNA matches it firmly. A row's size may be missing; if present it is once, few, many or a size class.

D: .
size: .
V: TRBV5-5
J: TRBJ1-1
DNA: TGTGCCAGCAGCGTTGCATCCAGGGTCACTGAAGCTTTCTTT
CDR3: CASSVASRVTEAFF

D: .
size: .
V: TRBV4-1
J: TRBJ1-5
DNA: TGCGCCAGCAGCCGTTTGCAGGGTTCGAATCGGCCCCAGCATTTT
CDR3: CASSRLQGSNRPQHF

D: .
size: many
V: TRBV4-1
J: TRBJ2-7
DNA: TGCGCCAGCAGCCCCATCCGGGGGAGGCACTACGAGCAGTACTTC
CDR3: CASSPIRGRHYEQYF

D: .
size: .
V: TRBV11-2
J: TRBJ2-7
DNA: TGTGCCAGCAGCTCAACAGGAGATTGGTACGAGCAGTACTTC
CDR3: CASSSTGDWYEQYF

D: TRBD1
size: few
V: TRBV30
J: TRBJ2-1
DNA: TGTGCCTGGAGTGTCGGGACAGGGGAGCAGTTCTTC
CDR3: CAWSVGTGEQFF

D: .
size: many
V: TRBV29-1
J: TRBJ2-1
DNA: TGCAGCGTAGCTCCAGATACCCTACGCAATGAGCAGTTCTTC
CDR3: CSVAPDTLRNEQFF

D: .
size: .
V: TRBV4-1
J: TRBJ2-2
DNA: TGCGCCAGCAGCCAAGAGTCATTTGGGGGACATCTAGGGTGGGCGAACACCGGGGAGCTGTTTTTT
CDR3: CASSQESFGGHLGWANTGELFF

D: .
size: few
V: TRBV3-1
J: TRBJ1-4
DNA: TGTGCCAGCAGCCCGGGGGTCGGGGCGCGGATTGAGGAACTGTTTTTT
CDR3: CASSPGVGARIEELFF

D: TRBD1
size: .
V: TRBV6-5
J: TRBJ2-7
DNA: TGTGCCAGCAGTTACTCCCCGACAGGGCGAGTAGGCGAGCAGTACTTC
CDR3: CASSYSPTGRVGEQYF

D: .
size: .
V: TRBV28
J: TRBJ2-1
DNA: TGTGCCAGCAGTTCACCCCTTTTGCGGGGCAACAATGAGCAGTTCTTC
CDR3: CASSSPLLRGNNEQFF

D: .
size: few
V: TRBV7-9
J: TRBJ2-7
DNA: TGTGCCAGCAGCCAAGACAGTGACTCGACAAATAAGCAGTACTTC
CDR3: CASSQDSDSTNKQYF

D: .
size: .
V: TRBV27
J: TRBJ2-3
DNA: TGTGCCAGCAGCTCAAGTGGGGTTTTCACAGATACGCAGTATTTT
CDR3: CASSSSGVFTDTQYF

D: .
size: .
V: TRBV28
J: TRBJ2-4
DNA: TGTGCCAGCAGTTTATCCCGGACTCTAGCCAAAAACATTCAGTACTTC
CDR3: CASSLSRTLAKNIQYF

D: .
size: .
V: TRBV20-1
J: TRBJ1-6
DNA: TGCAGTGCTAGTTCCCAGGTCGGGGCGATGAGCTCACCCCTCCACTTT
CDR3: CSASSQVGAMSSPLHF

D: TRBD2
size: few
V: TRBV20-1
J: TRBJ2-3
DNA: TGCAGTGCCCTAAGCGGGACGACAGATACGCAGTATTTT
CDR3: CSALSGTTDTQYF

D: .
size: .
V: TRBV20-1
J: TRBJ2-1
DNA: TGCAGTGCGTCGAGTGGGCCCTCCTACAATGAGCAGTTCTTC
CDR3: CSASSGPSYNEQFF

D: .
size: few
V: TRBV20-1
J: TRBJ2-7
DNA: TGCAGTGCTAGGGTGGCGGGCTACGAGCAGTACTTC
CDR3: CSARVAGYEQYF

D: .
size: .
V: TRBV2
J: TRBJ2-5
DNA: TGTGCCAGCCTCAGGGGAGAGAGGGGCCCCAAAGAGACCCAGTACTTC
CDR3: CASLRGERGPKETQYF

D: .
size: many
V: TRBV29-1
J: TRBJ2-5
DNA: TGCAGCGTTGCCCCAAGCAGGGAGACCCAGTACTTC
CDR3: CSVAPSRETQYF

D: .
size: few
V: TRBV20-1
J: TRBJ2-3
DNA: TGCAGTGCTAGGCCTCTAGCGATCGCAGATACGCAGTATTTT
CDR3: CSARPLAIADTQYF

D: .
size: .
V: TRBV28
J: TRBJ2-1
DNA: TGTGCCAGCAGTTCGGGGGATGGGGGGTTCATTACCCAGTTCTTC
CDR3: CASSSGDGGFITQFF

D: .
size: many
V: TRBV29-1
J: TRBJ2-5
DNA: TGCAGCGTTGTGGCAGCCCAAGAGACCCAGTACTTC
CDR3: CSVVAAQETQYF

D: TRBD1
size: .
V: TRBV5-1
J: TRBJ2-7
DNA: TGCGCCAGCAGCTTGGAACCCGCGGGACAGGGGTTGAACGAGCAGTACTTC
CDR3: CASSLEPAGQGLNEQYF

D: .
size: .
V: TRBV6-4
J: TRBJ1-1
DNA: TGTGCCAGCAGTGACTGGGAGAACACTGAAGCTTTCTTT
CDR3: CASSDWENTEAFF

D: .
size: .
V: TRBV10-3
J: TRBJ2-7
DNA: TGTGCCATCAGAATTACAGGACCAGCCCAGTACTTC
CDR3: CAIRITGPAQYF

D: .
size: few
V: TRBV7-9
J: TRBJ2-5
DNA: TGTGCCAGCAGCCCCAACAGGGAACACCAAGAGACCCAGTACTTC
CDR3: CASSPNREHQETQYF

D: .
size: .
V: TRBV20-1
J: TRBJ1-5
DNA: TGCAGTGCTAGAGCTCCCACGGGGCAGCCCCAGCATTTT
CDR3: CSARAPTGQPQHF

D: .
size: .
V: TRBV9
J: TRBJ2-7
DNA: TGTGCCAGCAGCGTAGGGGTAGCGAACGAGCAGTACTTC
CDR3: CASSVGVANEQYF

D: .
size: .
V: TRBV5-1
J: TRBJ2-1
DNA: TGCGCCAGCAAACCGGACACCTACAATGAGCAGTTCTTC
CDR3: CASKPDTYNEQFF